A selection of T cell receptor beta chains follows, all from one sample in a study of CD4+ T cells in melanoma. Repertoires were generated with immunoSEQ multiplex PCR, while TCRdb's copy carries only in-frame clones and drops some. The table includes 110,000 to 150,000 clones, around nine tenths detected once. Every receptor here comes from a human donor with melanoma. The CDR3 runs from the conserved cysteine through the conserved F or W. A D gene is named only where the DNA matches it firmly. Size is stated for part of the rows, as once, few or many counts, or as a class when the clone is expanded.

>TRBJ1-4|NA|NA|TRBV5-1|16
TGCGCCAGCAGCCCCGGACAGCCGGCAACTAATGAAAAACTGTTTTTT
CASSPGQPATNEKLFF
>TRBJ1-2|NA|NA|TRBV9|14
TGTGCCAGCAGCTCCCAGACAGGTCTGTATGGCTACACCTTC
CASSSQTGLYGYTF
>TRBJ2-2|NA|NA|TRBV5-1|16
TGCGCCAGCAGCTTGGTTTCAGGACTAAACACCGGGGAGCTGTTTTTT
CASSLVSGLNTGELFF
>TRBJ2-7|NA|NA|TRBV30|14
TGTGCCTGGAGTGCGGGCTATGCGGGCCACGAGCAGTACTTC
CAWSAGYAGHEQYF
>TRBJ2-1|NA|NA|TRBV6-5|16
TGTGCCAGCAGTTACGCCCACGGCATGTCCTACAATGAGCAGTTCTTC
CASSYAHGMSYNEQFF
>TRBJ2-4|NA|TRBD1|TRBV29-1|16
TGCAGCGTTGACTTACAGGGGGTGGGGGCCAAAAACATTCAGTACTTC
CSVDLQGVGAKNIQYF
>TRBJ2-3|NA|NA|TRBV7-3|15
TGTGCCAGCAGCTCAACAGGGAACAGAGGCGTGGCGCAGTATTTT
CASSSTGNRGVAQYF
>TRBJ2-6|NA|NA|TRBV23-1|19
TGCGCCAGCAGTCAACCGACTTGTACACCTAGCTCTGGGGCCAACGTCCTGACTTTC
CASSQPTCTPSSGANVLTF
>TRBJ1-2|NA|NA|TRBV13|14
TGTGCCAGCAGCTTAAGCGGGGCCAACTATGGCTACACCTTC
CASSLSGANYGYTF
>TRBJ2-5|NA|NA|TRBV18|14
TGTGCCAGCTCACCGTTTACGGTGGGAGAGACCCAGTACTTC
CASSPFTVGETQYF
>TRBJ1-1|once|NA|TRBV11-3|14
TGTGCCAGCAGCTATTTGACAGGGAACACTGAAGCTTTCTTT
CASSYLTGNTEAFF
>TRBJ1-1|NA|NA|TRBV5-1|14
TGCGCCAGCAGCTCCGGGACGGCGAACACTGAAGCTTTCTTT
CASSSGTANTEAFF
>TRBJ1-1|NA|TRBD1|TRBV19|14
TGTGCCAGTAGCACGGGACAGCCAAACACTGAAGCTTTCTTT
CASSTGQPNTEAFF
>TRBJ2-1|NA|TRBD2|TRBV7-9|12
TGTGCCAGCAGCTTCTGGGGGGGTCAGCAGTTCTTC
CASSFWGGQQFF
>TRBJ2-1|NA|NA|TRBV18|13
TGTGCCAGCTCACCGGGTTTGAACAATGAGCAGTTCTTC
CASSPGLNNEQFF
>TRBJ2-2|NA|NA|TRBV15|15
TGTGCCACCAGCAGAGATCCAGGGCACACCGGGGAGCTGTTTTTT
CATSRDPGHTGELFF
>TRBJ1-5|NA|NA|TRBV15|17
TGTGCCACCAGCAGAGATCGAGGGGGTTGGGCCAATCAGCCCCAGCATTTT
CATSRDRGGWANQPQHF
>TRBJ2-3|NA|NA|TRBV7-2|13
TGTGCCAGCAGCCCCGTTTATGGAGGAACGCAGTATTTT
CASSPVYGGTQYF
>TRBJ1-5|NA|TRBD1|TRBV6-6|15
TGTGCCAGCAGTTGGGAACAGGGGAGAGGTCAGCCCCAGCATTTT
CASSWEQGRGQPQHF
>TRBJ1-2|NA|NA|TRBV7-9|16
TGTGCCAGCAGTCTTACCGGGCCCGCATGGGGTGGTGGCTACACCTTC
CASSLTGPAWGGGYTF
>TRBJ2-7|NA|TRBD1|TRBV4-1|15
TGCGCCAGCAGCCAAGAAGGGGCAGGGGGCTACGAGCAGTACTTC
CASSQEGAGGYEQYF
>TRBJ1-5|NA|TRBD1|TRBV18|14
TGTGCCAGCTCACCGGACAGGGTCAATCAGCCCCAGCATTTT
CASSPDRVNQPQHF
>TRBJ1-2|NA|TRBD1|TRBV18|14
TGTGCCAGCTCACCAGCAGGGGGAAACTATGGCTACACCTTC
CASSPAGGNYGYTF
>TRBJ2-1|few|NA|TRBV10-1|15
TGCGCCAGCAGTGAAGACAGTGCGATCCCCGGTGAGCAGTTCTTC
CASSEDSAIPGEQFF
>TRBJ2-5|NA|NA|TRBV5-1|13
TGCGCCAGCAGCTCCGGGGGCCAAGAGACCCAGTACTTC
CASSSGGQETQYF
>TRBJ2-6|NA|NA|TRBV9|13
TGTGCCAGCGAGGCTTCTGGGGCCAACGTCCTGACTTTC
CASEASGANVLTF
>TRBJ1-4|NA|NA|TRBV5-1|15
TGCGCCAGCAGCCCAGGATCTGCAACTAATGAAAAACTGTTTTTT
CASSPGSATNEKLFF
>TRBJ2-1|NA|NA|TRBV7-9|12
TGTGCCAGCAGCCAAGAACTCAATGAGCAGTTCTTC
CASSQELNEQFF
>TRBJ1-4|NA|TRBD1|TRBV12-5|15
TGTGCTAGTGGTGCTACGGGACAGACTAATGAAAAACTGTTTTTT
CASGATGQTNEKLFF
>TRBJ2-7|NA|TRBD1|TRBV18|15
TGTGCCAGCTCCCTTCGGGGACAGGGGGGCTACGAGCAGTACTTC
CASSLRGQGGYEQYF
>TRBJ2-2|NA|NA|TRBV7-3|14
TGTGCCAGCAGCTTAAATCCCTCTACCGGGGAGCTGTTTTTT
CASSLNPSTGELFF
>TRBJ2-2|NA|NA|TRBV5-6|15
TGTGCCAGCACGAGGGGGGACCCGAACACCGGGGAGCTGTTTTTT
CASTRGDPNTGELFF
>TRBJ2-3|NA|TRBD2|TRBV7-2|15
TGTGCCAGCAGCCCCGAGGCTAGCGGGGGAGATACGCAGTATTTT
CASSPEASGGDTQYF
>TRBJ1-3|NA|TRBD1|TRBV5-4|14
TGTGCCAGCAGCCTCGACAGGGCCGGAAACACCATATATTTT
CASSLDRAGNTIYF
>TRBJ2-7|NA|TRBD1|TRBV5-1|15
TGCGCCAGCAGCCCGGGACAGGGTCTTAATTACGAGCAGTACTTC
CASSPGQGLNYEQYF
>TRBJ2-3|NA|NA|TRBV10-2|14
TGCGCCAGCAGAAATGACCCCTCCACAGATACGCAGTATTTT
CASRNDPSTDTQYF
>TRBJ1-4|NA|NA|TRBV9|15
TGTGCCAGCAGCGCCCGGGACAACAGTAATGAAAAACTGTTTTTT
CASSARDNSNEKLFF
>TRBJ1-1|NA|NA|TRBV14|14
TGTGCCAGCAGCCAAATGGGTGTCGGCGCTGAAGCTTTCTTT
CASSQMGVGAEAFF
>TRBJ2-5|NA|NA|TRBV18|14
TGTGCCAGCTCAACGGACGGGGCCCAAGAGACCCAGTACTTC
CASSTDGAQETQYF
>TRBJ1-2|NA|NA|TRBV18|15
TGTGCCAGCTCGGGGGACGCCCAACTTTTTAGAGGGTACACCTTC
CASSGDAQLFRGYTF
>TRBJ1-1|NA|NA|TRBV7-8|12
TGTGCCAGCAGCTTAGAGGCCAGGGCCGCTTTCTTT
CASSLEARAAFF
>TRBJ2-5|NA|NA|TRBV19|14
TGTGCCAGTAGCCGAGGAGGGGCGTCCGAGACCCAGTACTTC
CASSRGGASETQYF
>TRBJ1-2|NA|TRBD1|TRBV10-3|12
TGTGCCATCAGTGGGGACAGGGTCAGCTACACCTTC
CAISGDRVSYTF